This passage covers 11 T cell receptor beta chains from one sample sequenced in a study of blood T cell repertoires in COVID-19. Sequencing was performed with immunoSEQ multiplex PCR; in TCRdb, only in-frame clones are kept and a portion is missing. The sample carries 200,000 or so clones, around 86% recorded once. The sample taken for sequencing was PBMCs or T cells enriched from blood (not recorded which). These TCRs come from a young man in a cohort exposed to, infected with or recovered from COVID-19 (not recorded which).

The chain recombines TRBV7-9 with TRBJ2-7; possibly TRBD1 for D (6 bases). The CDR3 consists of 15 residues. Germline lookup yields CDR1 SEHNR and CDR2 FQNEAQ (reference sequence). Trimming removed 4 bases from V and 3 bases from J, with 16 bases in between. The chain's CDR3 is CASSYPGAQFYEQYF. DNA for the CDR3: TGTGCCAGCAGCTACCCAGGGGCCCAGTTCTACGAGCAGTACTTC.

The chain joins TRBV18 to TRBJ1-3, with 8 bases aligning to TRBD1. The V gene's germline CDR1 is KGHSH and CDR2 LQKENI. V shed 3 bases and J 7 bases; nucleotides not matched to a gene: 11. This CDR3 is 16 amino acids long. CDR3 nucleotides: TGTGCCAGCTCACCCAAGGACAGGGCCCCAAGGAACACCATATATTTT. It yields the protein CASSPKDRAPRNTIYF.

In its sample, this clone was seen once. The chain has TRBV4-3 and TRBJ2-4; 8 nucleotides line up with TRBD1. V lost 3 bases, J lost 0 bases, and 7 bases stayed unmatched. CDR3 length: 17 amino acids. The V gene's germline CDR1 is LGHNA and CDR2 YSLEER. The CDR3 coding sequence is TGCGCCAGCAGCCAGGAGACAGGGGCCCTAGCCAAAAACATTCAGTACTTC. This sequence encodes CASSQETGALAKNIQYF.

V and J are TRBV9 and TRBJ1-1; 9 nucleotides match TRBD1. CDR1 and CDR2 from the germline V gene are SGDLS and YYNGEE. The CDR3 is made up of 16 amino acids. J gave up 1 base and V 4 bases, and 8 bases lay outside the gene matches. In DNA form, the CDR3 reads TGTGCCAGCAGCATTACAGGGGGCGCGGGGAACACTGAAGCTTTCTTT. This gives the protein CASSITGGAGNTEAFF.

The chain carries TRBV19 and TRBJ2-1, with D possibly being TRBD2 (5 bases). The CDR3 covers 14 residues. CDR1 LNHDA and CDR2 SQIVND come from the germline V gene (reference sequence). The V gene lost 5 bases and the J gene lost 4 bases, with 12 bases spanning the gap. The CDR3 DNA reads as TGTGCCAGTAGTGCCGGGATTGAGTACAATGAGCAGTTCTTC. Translation: CASSAGIEYNEQFF.

V is TRBV24-1 and J is TRBJ2-1; tentative D call: TRBD2 (6 bases). The CDR3 contains 11 residues. Per germline, CDR1 KGHDR and CDR2 SFDVKD. Trimming shortened V by 7 bases and J by 8 bases, and 8 bases separated the two germline ends. The CDR3 DNA sequence: TGTGCCACCAGGGGAGGTGATGAGCAGTTCTTC. Protein product: CATRGGDEQFF.

The chain links TRBV7-3 to TRBJ1-2; 8 nucleotides align to TRBD1. CDR1 is SGHTA and CDR2 is FQGTGA in the germline V gene. The CDR3 is 13 residues long. V lost 2 bases to trimming and J lost 6 bases; unmatched junction nucleotides: 2. CDR3 DNA: TGTGCCAGCAGCTTACAGGGGGCGCATGGCTACACCTTC. Its protein is CASSLQGAHGYTF.

The chain combines TRBV18 with TRBJ2-6; D ambiguous. V shed 1 base and J shed 0 bases, with 19 bases lying between them. The CDR3 totals 20 residues. Germline V CDR1 and CDR2: KGHSH, LQKENI. The chain's CDR3 is CASSPRADWWVLSGANVLTF. CDR3 DNA: TGTGCCAGCTCACCACGGGCAGATTGGTGGGTCCTCTCTGGGGCCAACGTCCTGACTTTC.

The V call is TRBV27, the J call TRBJ1-2; perhaps TRBD1 as D (6 bases). The germline V gene encodes CDR1 MNHEY and CDR2 SMNVEV (reference sequence). The CDR3 is made up of 14 amino acids. The ends were cut back, 8 bases at V and 4 bases at J, with 17 bases in the middle. Here the CDR3 reads CASASGQPSYGYTF. CDR3 nucleotides: TGTGCCAGCGCATCCGGACAGCCTTCCTATGGCTACACCTTC.

The V gene is TRBV10-2, the J gene TRBJ1-1; D gene uncertain. The CDR3 loop spans 14 amino acids. CDR1 is WSHSY, CDR2 SAAADI, per germline. The V and J ends lost 9 bases and 1 base respectively, with 15 bases between them. The CDR3 loop reads CARTSPGSNTEAFF. For the CDR3, the DNA is TGCGCCAGAACTTCCCCAGGTTCGAACACTGAAGCTTTCTTT.

The chain recombines TRBV6-1 with TRBJ2-7; 7 bases are shared with TRBD1. The CDR3 contains 16 residues. J was trimmed by 2 bases and V by 0 bases; bases with no gene match: 7. The germline gives CDR1 MNHNS, CDR2 SASEGT. The CDR3 reads CASSEALRQGAYEQYF. Here the CDR3 DNA reads TGTGCCAGCAGTGAAGCTTTACGGCAGGGGGCCTACGAGCAGTACTTC.